This entry lists 24 T cell receptor beta chains sequenced from one sample in a study of OX40 agonist ivuxolimab in advanced cancers. Sequenced by immunoSEQ multiplex PCR; TCRdb stores in-frame clones only, minus some. The sample shows some 130,000 clones, 80% to 90% of them seen only once. The sample consisted of CD4+ or CD8+ T cells sorted from blood, taken in a trial of the OX40 agonist ivuxolimab. Every receptor here comes from an adult with an advanced solid tumor such as melanoma, head and neck, liver or kidney cancer.

This chain joins TRBV4-3 and TRBJ2-1; TRBD2 agrees at 10 bases. The CDR3 contains 16 residues. With 1 base clipped from V and 8 bases from J, the junction kept 8 bases outside the gene matches. In germline, CDR1 is LGHNA, CDR2 YSLEER. DNA for the CDR3: TGCGCCAGCAGCCAAGCTCCAGCGGGGGGGGGCGATGAGCAGTTCTTC. The encoded protein is CASSQAPAGGGDEQFF.

The chain combines TRBV6-4 with TRBJ2-7, with D possibly matching TRBD1 (6 bases). Trimming removed 2 bases at V and 3 bases at J, with 11 bases between. The CDR3 sequence is 14 residues long. From germline, CDR1 is MRHNA and CDR2 SNTAGT. CDR3 DNA sequence: TGTGCCAGCAGTGACGGGACACAGAGCTACGAGCAGTACTTC. Encoded protein: CASSDGTQSYEQYF.

CDR3 DNA sequence: TGTGCCAGCAGCTTGGGTAGCAATCAGCCCCAGCATTTT. Encoded protein: CASSLGSNQPQHF. The V call is TRBV5-6, the J call TRBJ1-5; D remains ambiguous. With 0 bases removed from V and 0 bases from J, the gap between germline ends came to 1 base. CDR3 length: 13 residues. Germline CDR1 and CDR2: SGHDT and YYEEEE.

The chain uses TRBV5-5 and TRBJ2-7, with D hard to call. Germline V gene lookup returns CDR1 SGHKS and CDR2 YYEKEE (reference sequence). Trimming pared 1 base from V and 0 bases from J, leaving 14 bases between. The CDR3 is made up of 16 amino acids. CDR3: CASSLRLGSSSYEQYF. The CDR3, as DNA: TGTGCCAGCAGCTTGAGGTTAGGAAGCTCCTCCTACGAGCAGTACTTC. Full variable domain (missing parts from reference TRBV5-5 and TRBJ2-7): DAGVTQSPTHLIKTRGQQVTLRCSPISGHKSVSWYQQVLGQGPQFIFQYYEKEERGRGNFPDRFSARQFPNYSSELNVNALLLGDSALYLCASSLRLGSSSYEQYFGPGTRLTVT.

The rearrangement uses TRBV19 and TRBJ2-1; 7 bases agree with TRBD1. The germline gives CDR1 LNHDA, CDR2 SQIVND (reference sequence). This CDR3 region has 16 residues. V was clipped by 7 bases and J by 6 bases; unmatched bases: 15. The CDR3, as DNA: TGTGCCAGTACCGAGGGGGCCTCCACTCGTGGCAATGAGCAGTTCTTC. It is translated as CASTEGASTRGNEQFF.

The CDR3 protein is CASSPRQGDTGELFF. CDR3 nucleotide sequence: TGTGCCAGCAGCCCCAGACAGGGGGACACCGGGGAGCTGTTTTTT. This chain uses TRBV7-2 with TRBJ2-2; 9 bases are a match to TRBD1. Germline V lookup: CDR1 SGHTA, CDR2 FQGNSA. The junction had 4 bases not matched to a gene; V was cut back by 5 bases and J by 3 bases. The CDR3 extends over 15 amino acids.

The chain uses TRBV4-2 and TRBJ2-3, with TRBD2 matching over 9 bases. CDR1 LGHNA and CDR2 YNFKEQ come from the germline V gene. The CDR3 sequence is 16 residues long. Unmatched junction bases numbered 6, after V lost 0 bases and J lost 5 bases. CDR3 DNA: TGTGCCAGCAGCCAAGAGGCGGGGGGGTACGGAGATACGCAGTATTTT. Amino acids: CASSQEAGGYGDTQYF.

The chain uses TRBV7-8 and TRBJ1-3; tentative D call: TRBD1 (6 bases). Germline lookup yields CDR1 SGHVS and CDR2 FQNEAQ. Between the trimmed V and J ends, which lost 3 bases and 0 bases, there was a span of 15 bases. CDR3 length: 17 residues. CDR3 in DNA: TGTGCCAGCAGCTTGGTCGGGACATGGGGCTCTGGAAACACCATATATTTT. This encodes CASSLVGTWGSGNTIYF.

The J gene is TRBJ2-4, the V gene TRBV28, with 10 bases aligning to TRBD1. The CDR3 sequence is 17 residues long. Germline V gene data show CDR1 as MDHEN and CDR2 as SYDVKM. V lost 8 bases and J lost 1; bases outside the gene matches: 11. This CDR3 is CASLGQGFGAAKNIQYF. The DNA for the CDR3 is TGTGCCAGCTTGGGACAGGGGTTCGGCGCGGCCAAAAACATTCAGTACTTC. Variable domain in full (rest from reference TRBV28 and TRBJ2-4): DVKVTQSSRYLVKRTGEKVFLECVQDMDHENMFWYRQDPGLGLRLIYFSYDVKMKEKGDIPEGYSVSREKKERFSLILESASTNQTSMYLCASLGQGFGAAKNIQYFGAGTRLSVL.

The chain couples TRBV6-5 to TRBJ2-7; no clear D gene. Looked up from germline, CDR1 is MNHEY and CDR2 is SVGAGI. There are 16 residues in the CDR3. The V and J ends lost 0 bases and 2 bases respectively, with 14 bases between them. Written as DNA, the CDR3 is TGTGCCAGCAGTTACTCGACATCATCCTTAACCTACGAGCAGTACTTC. Amino acids: CASSYSTSSLTYEQYF.

V gene TRBV28 combines with J gene TRBJ2-3, with D possibly TRBD1 on 5 matching bases. V was trimmed by 7 bases and J by 0 bases, leaving 11 bases between them. Germline CDR1 reads MDHEN; CDR2 reads SYDVKM. This CDR3 contains 14 residues. CDR3 sequence (DNA): TGTGCCAGCACTTGGGGCTTAAGCACAGATACGCAGTATTTT. This codes for CASTWGLSTDTQYF.

The CDR3 loop is CASEGSGNTIYF. CDR3 DNA sequence: TGTGCCAGCGAGGGCTCTGGAAACACCATATATTTT. The gene calls are TRBV18 and TRBJ1-3; D is ambiguous. This CDR3 region has 12 residues. V was shortened by 8 bases and J by 0 bases, with 5 bases between the two germline ends. From germline, CDR1 is KGHSH and CDR2 LQKENI.

V and J are TRBV9 and TRBJ2-2; D is unresolved. Germline lookup yields CDR1 SGDLS and CDR2 YYNGEE. Between the trimmed V and J ends, which lost 2 bases and 5 bases, there was a span of 13 bases. CDR3 length: 15 residues. The DNA for the CDR3 is TGTGCCAGCAGCGTTTCTCTGCCGAGGACCGGGGAGCTGTTTTTT. This translates into CASSVSLPRTGELFF. The full variable domain, completed using reference TRBV9 and TRBJ2-2, is DSGVTQTPKHLITATGQRVTLRCSPRSGDLSVYWYQQSLDQGLQFLIQYYNGEERAKGNILERFSAQQFPDLHSELNLSSLELGDSALYFCASSVSLPRTGELFFGEGSRLTVL.

The chain is built from TRBV28 and TRBJ1-1; D remains ambiguous. The CDR3 is 15 amino acids. In germline, CDR1 is MDHEN, CDR2 SYDVKM. Trimming cost V 2 bases and J 1 base, with 11 bases left between them. The CDR3 region is CASSLGIIKNTEAFF. CDR3 coding DNA: TGTGCCAGCAGTTTAGGCATCATAAAGAACACTGAAGCTTTCTTT.

This clone occurred once. This chain links TRBV11-2 with TRBJ2-4; 9 bases map to TRBD2. V shed 7 bases, J shed 0 bases, and the junction held 4 bases outside the gene matches. Germline lookup yields CDR1 SGHAT and CDR2 FQNNGV. The CDR3 runs to 15 residues. In DNA, the CDR3 is TGTGCCAGCACCGTAGCGGGGGTAGCCAAAAACATTCAGTACTTC. Translated: CASTVAGVAKNIQYF.

This chain links TRBV18 with TRBJ1-5; 10 nucleotides match TRBD1. Germline assignment: CDR1 KGHSH and CDR2 LQKENI. V was pared by 5 bases and J by 5 bases, with 6 bases of the junction left unmatched. The CDR3 sequence is 15 residues long. The CDR3 loop reads CASSTDRGRDQPQHF. The CDR3 DNA sequence: TGTGCCAGCTCAACCGACAGGGGGCGCGATCAGCCCCAGCATTTT.

The chain recombines TRBV10-3 with TRBJ2-3; possibly TRBD2 for D (6 bases). The CDR3 totals 14 residues. Trimming shortened V by 11 bases and J by 3 bases, and 18 bases separated the two germline ends. The germline V gene has CDR1 ENHRY and CDR2 SYGVKD. The CDR3 reads CAVRDRPATDTQYF. CDR3 nucleotides: TGTGCCGTGCGGGACCGCCCTGCGACAGATACGCAGTATTTT.

The chain combines TRBV18 with TRBJ2-7; no definite D call. The CDR3 contains 12 residues. Germline CDR1 reads KGHSH; CDR2 reads LQKENI. The V gene lost 3 bases and the J gene lost 7 bases, with 10 bases spanning the gap. The CDR3 sequence is CASSPASYEQYF. The CDR3 nucleotides are TGTGCCAGCTCACCCGCTTCTTATGAGCAGTACTTC.

The chain couples TRBV27 to TRBJ2-3, with D uncertain. The germline V gene encodes CDR1 MNHEY and CDR2 SMNVEV (reference sequence). With 0 bases removed from V and 2 bases from J, the gap between germline ends came to 6 bases. The CDR3 runs to 14 residues. The CDR3 DNA reads as TGTGCCAGCAGTTTATCCATGGCCACAGATACGCAGTATTTT. Its translation: CASSLSMATDTQYF.

The V and J genes are TRBV6-6 and TRBJ2-5; possibly TRBD1 for D (6 bases). Germline assignment: CDR1 MNHNY and CDR2 SVGAGI (reference sequence). The CDR3 is 14 amino acids. V gave up 6 bases and J gave up 5 bases, with 16 bases separating them. CDR3 region: CASRYRVSVETQYF. CDR3 in DNA: TGTGCCAGCAGATACAGGGTTTCGGTGGAGACCCAGTACTTC.

The chain couples TRBV7-2 to TRBJ1-3; 10 nucleotides match TRBD1. Germline trimming cut 3 bases from V and 4 bases from J; bases unmatched to any gene: 3. The germline CDR1 and CDR2 sequences are SGHTA and FQGNSA. The CDR3 spans 15 residues. The CDR3 here is CASSLDRGTGNTIYF. In DNA, the CDR3 is TGTGCCAGCAGCTTGGACAGGGGGACAGGAAACACCATATATTTT.

The J gene is TRBJ1-4, the V gene TRBV4-3; D is ambiguous. The CDR3 extends over 16 amino acids. The V and J ends lost 4 bases and 0 bases respectively, with 12 bases between them. Germline lookup yields CDR1 LGHNA and CDR2 YSLEER. The chain's CDR3 is CASSPSTRATNEKLFF. In DNA form, the CDR3 reads TGCGCCAGCAGCCCCTCCACCCGCGCAACTAATGAAAAACTGTTTTTT.

J is TRBJ1-2 and V is TRBV7-9; TRBD1 aligns across 7 bases. This CDR3 has 13 residues. CDR1 and CDR2 (germline): SEHNR, FQNEAQ (reference sequence). The V gene end was trimmed by 6 bases and the J gene end by 2 bases; junction bases not matched to a gene: 3. CDR3 sequence (DNA): TGTGCCAGCAGAACGGGACAGAACTATGGCTACACCTTC. Protein sequence: CASRTGQNYGYTF.

CDR3 in DNA: TGTGCCTGGAGTCCGGGACAGGGAATCGAGCAGTACTTC. Its translation: CAWSPGQGIEQYF. The chain is built from TRBV30 and TRBJ2-7, with 9 bases that match TRBD1. Germline V gives CDR1 GTSNPN, CDR2 SVGIG (reference sequence). Losses at the gene ends were 2 bases for V and 6 bases for J; bases not matched to a gene: 5. This CDR3 is 13 amino acids long.